The next 6 T cell receptor beta chains were all read from a single sample in a study of T cell changes during pregnancy in multiple sclerosis. Sequencing used immunoSEQ multiplex PCR; TCRdb keeps in-frame clones, though not all of them. The repertoire holds 45,000 or so clones, approximately 90% seen once, with 1.2% in the top ten. The sample in question was CD4+ T cells from peripheral blood mononuclear cells, obtained after pregnancy. Receptors originate from a female donor with multiple sclerosis, enrolled in a pregnancy study.

The chain uses TRBV19 and TRBJ2-5, with TRBD2 matching 11 bases. Germline CDR1 is LNHDA and CDR2 is SQIVND (reference sequence). This CDR3 has 16 amino acids. The trim removed 1 base at V and 4 bases at J, leaving 5 bases unmatched. The CDR3 protein is CASSIGKLAGAETQYF. In DNA form, the CDR3 reads TGTGCCAGTAGTATAGGCAAACTAGCGGGAGCAGAGACCCAGTACTTC. Drawing the rest from reference TRBV19 and TRBJ2-5, the complete variable domain is DGGITQSPKYLFRKEGQNVTLSCEQNLNHDAMYWYRQDPGQGLRLIYYSQIVNDFQKGDIAEGYSVSREKKESFPLTVTSAQKNPTAFYLCASSIGKLAGAETQYFGPGTRLLVL.

This chain links TRBV5-1 with TRBJ2-7; 10 bases fit TRBD1. The CDR3 runs to 15 residues. CDR1 is SGHRS and CDR2 is YFSETQ in the germline V gene. The V gene end was trimmed by 4 bases and the J gene end by 6 bases; junction bases not matched to a gene: 10. The CDR3 region has the DNA TGCGCCAGCAGCCCGACAGGGGGCCTAGTAGGCGAGCAGTACTTC. Amino acids: CASSPTGGLVGEQYF.

The chain combines TRBV5-6 with TRBJ2-3; D not certain. This CDR3 spans 13 amino acids. Trimming took 4 bases from V and 4 from J, leaving 10 bases between them. Germline V gene lookup returns CDR1 SGHDT and CDR2 YYEEEE. The CDR3 coding sequence is TGTGCCAGCAGCCCGCCGGGTGCAGATACGCAGTATTTT. It specifies CASSPPGADTQYF.

The V and J genes are TRBV5-4 and TRBJ2-5; the D gene is possibly TRBD2 (5 bases). The CDR3 runs to 16 residues. Trimming removed 4 bases from V and 2 bases from J, with 18 bases in between. The germline CDR1 and CDR2 sequences are SGHNT and YYREEE (reference sequence). The CDR3 loop is CASSRSSGGLQETQYF. The CDR3 DNA follows: TGTGCCAGCAGCCGGTCCAGCGGAGGCCTACAAGAGACCCAGTACTTC. Using reference TRBV5-4 and TRBJ2-5 for the parts outside the CDR3, the full variable domain is ETGVTQSPTHLIKTRGQQVTLRCSSQSGHNTVSWYQQALGQGPQFIFQYYREEENGRGNFPPRFSGLQFPNYSSELNVNALELDDSALYLCASSRSSGGLQETQYFGPGTRLLVL.

The chain uses TRBV11-2 and TRBJ2-7; D unclear. CDR1 is SGHAT and CDR2 is FQNNGV in the germline V gene. Trimming pared 5 bases from V and 0 bases from J, leaving 17 bases between. The CDR3 is 16 amino acids. The CDR3 DNA is TGTGCCAGCAGCCGTGTTAGTCGTGAGAGCTCCTACGAGCAGTACTTC. Translation gives CASSRVSRESSYEQYF.

This chain uses TRBV10-3 with TRBJ1-1; a weak D match, TRBD1 (5 bases). Germline values: CDR1 ENHRY, CDR2 SYGVKD. V lost 1 base and J 0 bases, leaving 9 bases between the germline ends. The CDR3 is 15 amino acids. CDR3 coding DNA: TGTGCCATCAGTGAGTTGGGGGGGATGAACACTGAAGCTTTCTTT. As protein: CAISELGGMNTEAFF.